This TCR beta chain was sequenced during a study of graft-versus-host responses after intestinal transplantation. At the level of the study: All recipients were transplanted with multivisceral, liver-intestinal, or isolated intestinal grafts. Every one of the recipients received anti-thymocyte globulin induction and afterwards took tacrolimus and steroids for roughly 3 years.

For this clone: Antigen specificity is unknown.

Data came from immunoSEQ multiplex PCR; TCRdb stores just in-frame clones and leaves some out. Among fewer than 90,000 clones listed, 85% to 95% were seen once. Trimming pared 3 bases from V and 4 bases from J, leaving 7 bases between. The CDR3 loop spans 13 amino acids. Germline V gives CDR1 LNHDA, CDR2 SQIVND (reference sequence). Overall study findings and caveats: An association linked early post-transplant HvG declines with peak circulating GvH clone levels. Among recipient marrow samples, GvH clones were found; some appeared first in ileum or blood.

This material consisted of unstimulated CD4+ T cells sorted from spleen or lymph node cells, taken before transplant. The TCR originated in a human donor who was the organ donor for an intestinal transplant. The J gene is TRBJ1-5, the V gene TRBV19; D unresolved. The CDR3 nucleotides are TGTGCCAGTAGTATCTCGGTTAATCAGCCCCAGCATTTT. The encoded protein is CASSISVNQPQHF. Full variable domain (outside the CDR3, taken from reference TRBV19 and TRBJ1-5): DGGITQSPKYLFRKEGQNVTLSCEQNLNHDAMYWYRQDPGQGLRLIYYSQIVNDFQKGDIAEGYSVSREKKESFPLTVTSAQKNPTAFYLCASSISVNQPQHFGDGTRLSIL.